This T cell receptor (beta chain) emerged from a study of T cells after yellow fever vaccination. For the study at large: SMART-Seq v4 Ultra Low Input prepared libraries from low-cell fractions.

Via MiXCR, TCRdb re-called the 5' RACE reads, giving one row per CDR3 protein. The sample has about 340,000 distinct CDR3 sequences; under 15% are singletons. Trimming cost V 6 bases and J 4 bases, with 12 bases left between them. Germline V CDR1 and CDR2: LNHDA, SQIVND (reference sequence). The CDR3 is 14 amino acids. The material sequenced was CD4+ T cells sorted from PBMCs, taken 15 days after the yellow fever booster vaccination. The chain employs TRBV19 and TRBJ1-4; possible D gene TRBD1, 5 bases. The sequence derives from a man in his late teens or twenties who received the YFV17D yellow fever vaccine. The CDR3 sequence: CASRDRQLNEKLFF. CDR3 DNA sequence: TGTGCCAGTAGAGATAGACAGCTTAATGAAAAACTGTTTTTT.